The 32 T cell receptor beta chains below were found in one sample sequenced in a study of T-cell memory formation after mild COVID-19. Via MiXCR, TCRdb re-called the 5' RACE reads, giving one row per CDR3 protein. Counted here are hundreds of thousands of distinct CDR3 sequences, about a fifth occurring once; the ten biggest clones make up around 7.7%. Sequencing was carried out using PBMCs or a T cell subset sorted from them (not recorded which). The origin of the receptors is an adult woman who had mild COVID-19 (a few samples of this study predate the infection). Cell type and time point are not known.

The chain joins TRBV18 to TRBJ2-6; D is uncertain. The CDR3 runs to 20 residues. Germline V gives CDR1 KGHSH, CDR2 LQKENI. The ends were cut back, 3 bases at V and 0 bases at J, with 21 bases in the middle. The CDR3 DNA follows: TGTGCCAGCTCACCGATTCCAGGTACAGAGCCTAGCTCTGGGGCCAACGTCCTGACTTTC. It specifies CASSPIPGTEPSSGANVLTF.

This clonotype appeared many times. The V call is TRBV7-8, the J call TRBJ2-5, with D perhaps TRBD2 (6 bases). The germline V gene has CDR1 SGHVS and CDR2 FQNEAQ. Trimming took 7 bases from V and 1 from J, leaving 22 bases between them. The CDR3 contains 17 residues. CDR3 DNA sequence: TGTGCCAGCACACCTCCCGGGAGTAGCGGAGTCCAAGAGACCCAGTACTTC. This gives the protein CASTPPGSSGVQETQYF.

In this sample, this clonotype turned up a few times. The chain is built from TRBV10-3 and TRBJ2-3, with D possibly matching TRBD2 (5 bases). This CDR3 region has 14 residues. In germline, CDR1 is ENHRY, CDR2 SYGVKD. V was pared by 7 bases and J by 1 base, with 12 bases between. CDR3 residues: CAIKKGVGTDTQYF. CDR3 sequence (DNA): TGTGCCATCAAAAAGGGAGTAGGCACAGATACGCAGTATTTT.

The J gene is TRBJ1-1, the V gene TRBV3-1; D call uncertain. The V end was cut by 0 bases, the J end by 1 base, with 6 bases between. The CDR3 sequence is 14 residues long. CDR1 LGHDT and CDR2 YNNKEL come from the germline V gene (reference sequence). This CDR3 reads CASSQDFQNTEAFF. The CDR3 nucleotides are TGTGCCAGCAGCCAAGATTTCCAGAACACTGAAGCTTTCTTT. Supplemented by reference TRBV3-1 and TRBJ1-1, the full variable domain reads DTAVSQTPKYLVTQMGNDKSIKCEQNLGHDTMYWYKQDSKKFLKIMFSYNNKELIINETVPNRFSPKSPDKAHLNLHINSLELGDSAVYFCASSQDFQNTEAFFGQGTRLTVV.

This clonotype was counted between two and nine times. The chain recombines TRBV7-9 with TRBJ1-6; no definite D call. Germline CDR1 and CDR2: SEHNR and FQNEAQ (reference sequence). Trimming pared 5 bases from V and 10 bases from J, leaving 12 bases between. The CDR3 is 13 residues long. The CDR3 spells CASSPRHLSPLHF. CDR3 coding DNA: TGTGCCAGCAGCCCCAGACACCTATCACCCCTCCACTTT.

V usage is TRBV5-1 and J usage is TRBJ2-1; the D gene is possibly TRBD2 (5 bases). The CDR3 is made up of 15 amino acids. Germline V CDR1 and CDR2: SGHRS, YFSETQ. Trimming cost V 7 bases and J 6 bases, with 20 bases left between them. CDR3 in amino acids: CASQLRNFGINEQFF. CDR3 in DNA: TGCGCCAGCCAATTGCGGAACTTCGGGATCAATGAGCAGTTCTTC.

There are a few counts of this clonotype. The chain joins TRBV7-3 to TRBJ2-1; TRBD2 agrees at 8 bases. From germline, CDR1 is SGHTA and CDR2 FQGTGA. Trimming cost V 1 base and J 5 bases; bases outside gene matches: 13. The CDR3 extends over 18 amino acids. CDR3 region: CASSLMPSSGRAHNEQFF. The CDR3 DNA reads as TGTGCCAGCAGCTTAATGCCCTCTAGCGGGCGCGCCCACAATGAGCAGTTCTTC.

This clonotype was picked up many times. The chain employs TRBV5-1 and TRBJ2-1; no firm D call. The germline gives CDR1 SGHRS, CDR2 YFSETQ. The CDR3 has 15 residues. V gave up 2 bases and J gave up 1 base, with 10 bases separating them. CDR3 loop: CASSFVGSSYNEQFF. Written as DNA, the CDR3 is TGCGCCAGCAGCTTCGTAGGGTCTTCCTACAATGAGCAGTTCTTC.

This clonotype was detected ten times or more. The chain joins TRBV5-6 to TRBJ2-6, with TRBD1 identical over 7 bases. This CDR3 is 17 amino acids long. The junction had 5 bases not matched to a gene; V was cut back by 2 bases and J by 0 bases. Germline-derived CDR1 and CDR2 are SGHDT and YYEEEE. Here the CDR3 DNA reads TGTGCCAGCAGCTTCGGGACAGAAGTCTCTGGGGCCAACGTCCTGACTTTC. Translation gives CASSFGTEVSGANVLTF.

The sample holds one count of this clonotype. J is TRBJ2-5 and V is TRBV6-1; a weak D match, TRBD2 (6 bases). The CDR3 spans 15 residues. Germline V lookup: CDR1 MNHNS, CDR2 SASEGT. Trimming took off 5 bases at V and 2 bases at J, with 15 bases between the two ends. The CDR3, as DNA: TGTGCCAGCAGTCTCCGCGGGGCAGGGCAAGAGACCCAGTACTTC. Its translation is CASSLRGAGQETQYF.

As DNA, the CDR3 is TGTGCCAGCAGCGTAGGTGGTGGGGACACTGAAGCTTTCTTT. It translates to CASSVGGGDTEAFF. V usage is TRBV9 and J usage is TRBJ1-1; the D is unclear. Germline values: CDR1 SGDLS, CDR2 YYNGEE. CDR3 length equals 14 residues. V was pared by 0 bases and J by 3 bases, with 9 bases between.

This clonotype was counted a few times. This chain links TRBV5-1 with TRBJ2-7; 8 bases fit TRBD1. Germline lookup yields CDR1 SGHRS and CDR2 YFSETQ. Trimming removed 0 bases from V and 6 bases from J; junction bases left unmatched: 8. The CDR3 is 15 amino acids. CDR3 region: CASSLGETGAAEQYF. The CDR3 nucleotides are TGCGCCAGCAGCTTGGGGGAGACAGGGGCCGCCGAGCAGTACTTC.

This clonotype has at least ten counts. This CDR3 is CSVSTGGHTEAFF. The DNA of the CDR3 is TGCAGCGTTTCGACAGGGGGGCACACTGAAGCTTTCTTT. The chain links TRBV29-1 to TRBJ1-1, with TRBD1 identical over 9 bases. V dropped 5 bases and J dropped 3; count of bases not matched to a gene: 4. CDR1 and CDR2 from the germline V gene are SQVTM and ANQGSEA. The CDR3 consists of 13 residues.

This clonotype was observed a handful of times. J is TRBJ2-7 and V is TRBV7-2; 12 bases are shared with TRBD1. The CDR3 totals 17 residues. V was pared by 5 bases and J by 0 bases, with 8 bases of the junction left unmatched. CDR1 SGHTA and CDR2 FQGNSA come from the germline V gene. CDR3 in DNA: TGTGCCAGCAGCCTCCGGGACAGGGGGCCTCTCTCCTACGAGCAGTACTTC. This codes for CASSLRDRGPLSYEQYF.

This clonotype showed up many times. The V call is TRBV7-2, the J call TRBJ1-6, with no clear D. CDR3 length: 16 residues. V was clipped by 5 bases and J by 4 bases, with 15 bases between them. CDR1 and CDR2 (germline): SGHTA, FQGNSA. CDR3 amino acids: CASSLEYNRYNSPLHF. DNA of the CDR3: TGTGCCAGCAGCCTGGAGTACAACAGATATAATTCACCCCTCCACTTT.

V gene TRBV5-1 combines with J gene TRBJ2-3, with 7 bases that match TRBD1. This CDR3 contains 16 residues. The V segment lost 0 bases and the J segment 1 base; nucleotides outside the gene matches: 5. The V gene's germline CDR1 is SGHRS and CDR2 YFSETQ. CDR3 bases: TGCGCCAGCAGCTTGGCCGATCAGGGGGGCACAGATACGCAGTATTTT. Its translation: CASSLADQGGTDTQYF.

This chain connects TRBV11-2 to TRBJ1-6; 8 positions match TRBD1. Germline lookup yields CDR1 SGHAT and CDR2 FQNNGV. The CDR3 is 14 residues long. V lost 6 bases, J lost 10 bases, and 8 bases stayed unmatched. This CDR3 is CASRPQGGGSPLHF. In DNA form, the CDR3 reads TGTGCCAGCAGACCACAGGGGGGAGGGTCACCCCTCCACTTT.

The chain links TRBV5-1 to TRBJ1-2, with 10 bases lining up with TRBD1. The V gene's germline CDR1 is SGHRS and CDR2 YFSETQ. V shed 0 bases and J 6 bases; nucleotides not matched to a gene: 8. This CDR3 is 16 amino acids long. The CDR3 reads CASSLAGTGVIHGYTF. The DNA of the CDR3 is TGCGCCAGCAGCTTGGCCGGGACAGGGGTTATCCATGGCTACACCTTC.

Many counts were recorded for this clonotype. For the CDR3, the DNA is TGTGCCAGCAGTTTTCAGAACACCGGGGAGCTGTTTTTT. Protein: CASSFQNTGELFF. The chain employs TRBV25-1 and TRBJ2-2; D is ambiguous. Trimming left V 5 bases short and J 1 base short, with 5 bases between. The CDR3 loop spans 13 amino acids. Germline values: CDR1 MGHDK, CDR2 SYGVNS.

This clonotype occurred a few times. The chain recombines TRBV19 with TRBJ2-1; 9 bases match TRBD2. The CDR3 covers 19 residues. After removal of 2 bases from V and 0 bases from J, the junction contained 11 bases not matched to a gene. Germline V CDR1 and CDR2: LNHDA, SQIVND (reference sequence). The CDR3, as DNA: TGTGCCAGTAGTATAAGGCAACGACTAGCGGTTAGCTCCTACAATGAGCAGTTCTTC. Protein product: CASSIRQRLAVSSYNEQFF.

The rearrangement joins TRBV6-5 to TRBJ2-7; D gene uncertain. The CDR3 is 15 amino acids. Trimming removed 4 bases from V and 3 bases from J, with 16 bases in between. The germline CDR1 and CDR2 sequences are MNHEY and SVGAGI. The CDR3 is CASSSPRASSYEQYF. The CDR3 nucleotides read TGTGCCAGCAGTTCACCCCGCGCCAGCAGCTACGAGCAGTACTTC.

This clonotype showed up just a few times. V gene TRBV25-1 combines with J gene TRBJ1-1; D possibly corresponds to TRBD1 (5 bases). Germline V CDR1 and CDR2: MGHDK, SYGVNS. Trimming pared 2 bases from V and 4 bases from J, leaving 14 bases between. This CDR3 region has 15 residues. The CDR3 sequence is CASSEPGPLGTEAFF. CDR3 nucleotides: TGTGCCAGCAGTGAACCAGGGCCCCTGGGCACTGAAGCTTTCTTT.

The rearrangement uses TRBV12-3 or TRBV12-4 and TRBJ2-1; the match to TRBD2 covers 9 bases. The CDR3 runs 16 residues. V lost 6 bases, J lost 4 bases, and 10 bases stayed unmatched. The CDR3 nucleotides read TGTGCCAGCAGACGCCGAGCGGGGGGATCTTACAATGAGCAGTTCTTC. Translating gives CASRRRAGGSYNEQFF.

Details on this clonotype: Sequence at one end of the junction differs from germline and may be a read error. Here the CDR3 reads CASSQGNSEAFF. CDR3 sequence (DNA): TGCGCCAGCAGCCAAGGAAACAGTGAAGCTTTCTTT. V and J are TRBV4-1 and TRBJ1-1; no definite D call. There are 12 residues in the CDR3. Per the germline V gene, CDR1 is MGHRA and CDR2 is YSYEKL.

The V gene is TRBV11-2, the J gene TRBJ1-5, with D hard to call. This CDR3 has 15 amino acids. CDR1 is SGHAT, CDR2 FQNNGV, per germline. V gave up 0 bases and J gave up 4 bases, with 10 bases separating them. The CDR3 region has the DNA TGTGCCAGCAGCTTAGATCCCGGGAGAAATCAGCCCCAGCATTTT. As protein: CASSLDPGRNQPQHF.

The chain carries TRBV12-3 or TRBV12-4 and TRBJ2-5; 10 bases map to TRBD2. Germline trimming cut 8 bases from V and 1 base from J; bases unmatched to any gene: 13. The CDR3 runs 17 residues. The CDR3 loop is CASALGEAGGTQETQYF. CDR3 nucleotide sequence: TGTGCCAGCGCTCTCGGGGAAGCGGGGGGGACCCAAGAGACCCAGTACTTC.

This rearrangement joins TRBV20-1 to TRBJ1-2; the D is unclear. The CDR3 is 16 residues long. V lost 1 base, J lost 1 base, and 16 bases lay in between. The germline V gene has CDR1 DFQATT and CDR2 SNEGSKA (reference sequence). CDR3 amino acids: CSARGPLSWVNYGYTF. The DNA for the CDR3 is TGCAGTGCTAGAGGACCCCTCAGCTGGGTTAACTATGGCTACACCTTC.

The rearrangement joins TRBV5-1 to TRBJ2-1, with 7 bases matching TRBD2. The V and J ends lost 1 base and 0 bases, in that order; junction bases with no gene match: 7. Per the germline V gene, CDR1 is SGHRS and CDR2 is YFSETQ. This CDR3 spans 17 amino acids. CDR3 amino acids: CASSLPSGKSSYNEQFF. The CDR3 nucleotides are TGCGCCAGCAGCTTGCCTAGCGGTAAAAGCTCCTACAATGAGCAGTTCTTC.

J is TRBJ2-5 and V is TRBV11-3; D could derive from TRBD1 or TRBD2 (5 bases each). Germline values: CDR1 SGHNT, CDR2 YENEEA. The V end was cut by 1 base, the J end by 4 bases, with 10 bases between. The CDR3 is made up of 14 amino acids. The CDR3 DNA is TGTGCCAGCAGCTTAGCAGGGAGTACAGAGACCCAGTACTTC. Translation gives CASSLAGSTETQYF.

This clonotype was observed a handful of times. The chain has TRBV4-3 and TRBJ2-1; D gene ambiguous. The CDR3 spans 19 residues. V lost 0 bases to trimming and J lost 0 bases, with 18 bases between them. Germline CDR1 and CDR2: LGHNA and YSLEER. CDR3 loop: CASSQDQSPGFSSYNEQFF. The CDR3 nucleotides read TGCGCCAGCAGCCAAGATCAGTCCCCGGGCTTTAGCTCCTACAATGAGCAGTTCTTC.

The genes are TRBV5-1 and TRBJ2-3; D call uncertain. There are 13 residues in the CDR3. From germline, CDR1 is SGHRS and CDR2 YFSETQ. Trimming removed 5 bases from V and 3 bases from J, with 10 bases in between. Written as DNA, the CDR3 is TGCGCCAGCAGGTTGCATCAGACAGATACGCAGTATTTT. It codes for CASRLHQTDTQYF.

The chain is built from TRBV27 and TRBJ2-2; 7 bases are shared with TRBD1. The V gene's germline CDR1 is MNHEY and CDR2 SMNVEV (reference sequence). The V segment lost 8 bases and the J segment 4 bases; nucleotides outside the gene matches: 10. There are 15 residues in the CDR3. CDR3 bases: TGTGCCAGCTCTCGCCGGGACAGCCTCACCGGGGAGCTGTTTTTT. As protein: CASSRRDSLTGELFF.